What follows are 14 T cell receptor beta chains derived from one specimen sequenced in a study of graft-versus-host responses after intestinal transplantation (dated by TCRdb to the early 2020s). Dithiothreitol, EDTA incubations and collagenase D digestion were used to isolate intraepithelial and lamina propria lymphocytes from graft specimens. Library generation was performed with the immunoSEQ multiplex PCR assay. As stored in TCRdb, this immuneACCESS dataset retains in-frame rearrangements with V and J assigned. A fraction of the clones does not appear; measured against another copy, unresolved V genes explain less than half of the discrepancy, and the remainder lacks a known reason. Counted in this sample were some 15,000 clones; 75% to 85% of them appeared once. The ten top clones hold roughly 20% of the sample. Sequenced here: ileum tissue, sampled about 15 weeks after intestinal transplant. These receptors came from a human patient who received an intestinal transplant, so some T cells may come from the graft donor.

The chain recombines TRBV7-2 with TRBJ1-2, with D tentatively TRBD1 (5 bases). V was trimmed by 5 bases and J by 5 bases, leaving 9 bases between them. This CDR3 comprises 12 residues. Germline V gene sequence: CDR1 SGHTA, CDR2 FQGNSA. Here the CDR3 DNA reads TGTGCCAGCAGCCCCGACAGATATGGCTACACCTTC. It translates to CASSPDRYGYTF.

This clone is a singleton in its sample. The chain uses TRBV6-1 and TRBJ1-2; D is perhaps TRBD1 (6 bases). Germline V lookup: CDR1 MNHNS, CDR2 SASEGT. Trimming cost V 8 bases and J 6 bases, with 16 bases left between them. The CDR3 runs 13 residues. The CDR3 loop is CASRIWGQDGYTF. The CDR3 coding sequence is TGTGCCAGCCGAATTTGGGGGCAGGATGGCTACACCTTC.

V usage is TRBV5-1 and J usage is TRBJ1-3; unclear D gene. Germline V gene sequence: CDR1 SGHRS, CDR2 YFSETQ. V shed 1 base and J shed 0 bases, with 8 bases lying between them. There are 15 residues in the CDR3. In DNA form, the CDR3 reads TGCGCCAGCAGCTTGAGTGGCTACTCTGGAAACACCATATATTTT. Translated, it gives CASSLSGYSGNTIYF.

This sequence joins TRBV5-1 and TRBJ1-1; no clear D gene. V shed 1 base and J shed 8 bases, with 6 bases lying between them. This CDR3 comprises 11 residues. Germline CDR1 reads SGHRS; CDR2 reads YFSETQ. The CDR3 reads CASSLFGEAFF. The CDR3 DNA follows: TGCGCCAGCAGCTTGTTCGGCGAAGCTTTCTTT.

The rearrangement joins TRBV4-1 to TRBJ2-1; 9 nucleotides line up with TRBD2. The CDR3 totals 16 residues. V lost 1 base, J lost 1 base, and 2 bases stayed unmatched. The germline CDR1 and CDR2 sequences are MGHRA and YSYEKL. The CDR3, as DNA: TGCGCCAGCAGCCAAGGGACTAGCGTTTCCTACAATGAGCAGTTCTTC. Residues: CASSQGTSVSYNEQFF.

This clone was counted once. The chain employs TRBV4-1 and TRBJ1-6, with no clear D. The CDR3 contains 13 residues. CDR1 and CDR2 from the germline V gene are MGHRA and YSYEKL. Trimming left V 3 bases short and J 13 bases short, with 13 bases between. The CDR3 DNA follows: TGCGCCAGCAGCCACCTAGACCGTGGGCCCCTCCACTTT. This gives the protein CASSHLDRGPLHF.

The rearrangement uses TRBV27 and TRBJ1-5; 8 positions agree with TRBD1. The CDR3 runs to 18 residues. Germline lookup yields CDR1 MNHEY and CDR2 SMNVEV (reference sequence). V gave up 1 base and J gave up 7 bases; unmatched junction bases: 15. Written as DNA, the CDR3 is TGTGCCAGCAGTTTATTGGGGTCAGGCAGGGGGCAGAGGCAGCCCCAGCATTTT. It is translated as CASSLLGSGRGQRQPQHF.

For the CDR3, the DNA is TGTGCCAGCTCCTATAAATCTCTAGTTTCTTACGAGCAGTACTTC. Translation gives CASSYKSLVSYEQYF. The chain combines TRBV6-1 with TRBJ2-7; no clear D. With 8 bases removed from V and 4 bases from J, the gap between germline ends came to 21 bases. The CDR3 has 15 amino acids. From germline, CDR1 is MNHNS and CDR2 SASEGT.

DNA of the CDR3: TGTGCCAGTAGTATCCCCGGGGCCCCAGACCACTATGGCTACACCTTC. Amino acids: CASSIPGAPDHYGYTF. The rearrangement links TRBV19 to TRBJ1-2; a possible D gene is TRBD1 (5 bases). CDR1 is LNHDA and CDR2 is SQIVND in the germline V gene (reference sequence). V lost 3 bases, J lost 3 bases, and 17 bases lay in between. This CDR3 has 16 residues.

This rearrangement joins TRBV28 to TRBJ1-5; no firm D call. The V gene's germline CDR1 is MDHEN and CDR2 SYDVKM. V was clipped by 3 bases and J by 5 bases, with 17 bases between them. This CDR3 spans 16 amino acids. The CDR3 protein is CASSFIGPWVHQPQHF. Here the CDR3 DNA reads TGTGCCAGCAGTTTCATTGGGCCCTGGGTCCATCAGCCCCAGCATTTT.

The V call is TRBV30, the J call TRBJ1-3; 8 bases are shared with TRBD1. This CDR3 spans 11 amino acids. J was trimmed by 4 bases and V by 8 bases; bases with no gene match: 1. Germline V gene sequence: CDR1 GTSNPN, CDR2 SVGIG (reference sequence). CDR3: CAGDRGNTIYF. The CDR3 DNA is TGTGCCGGGGACAGGGGAAACACCATATATTTT.

V is TRBV5-1 and J is TRBJ1-2; maybe TRBD1 (5 bases). This CDR3 has 14 amino acids. V was clipped by 0 bases and J by 3 bases, with 9 bases between them. Germline V CDR1 and CDR2: SGHRS, YFSETQ. As DNA, the CDR3 is TGCGCCAGCAGCTTGGTAGGAGGGGACTATGGCTACACCTTC. It encodes CASSLVGGDYGYTF.

The chain uses TRBV15 and TRBJ2-2; 9 nucleotides agree with TRBD2. This CDR3 spans 16 amino acids. Germline CDR1 reads LNHNV; CDR2 reads YYDKDF (reference sequence). V was pared by 1 base and J by 2 bases, with 2 bases of the junction left unmatched. CDR3 region: CATSRGGTSNTGELFF. In DNA form, the CDR3 reads TGTGCCACCAGCAGAGGCGGGACTAGCAACACCGGGGAGCTGTTTTTT.

The chain links TRBV11-3 to TRBJ1-1; D is undetermined. CDR1 and CDR2 from the germline V gene are SGHNT and YENEEA. The ends were cut back, 3 bases at V and 10 bases at J, with 9 bases in the middle. The CDR3 has 11 amino acids. In DNA form, the CDR3 reads TGTGCCAGCAGCTTTCGGCCGAGAGCTTTCTTT. Encoded protein: CASSFRPRAFF.